This TCR beta chain was recovered during a study of a mutant IDH1 vaccine in newly diagnosed glioma. For the study at large: Vaccination started 4-6 weeks after radiotherapy alone, or with temozolomide cycles. Patients' prior therapy spanned radiotherapy, temozolomide, or both; most underwent both. There were approximately 60% males and roughly 38% females among treated patients, whose mean age was 40.4 years.

Study results and limitations: Among top peripheral T cell clonotypes, changes seemed unrelated to pseudoprogression.

CDR1 is SQVTM, CDR2 ANQGSEA, per germline. V was shortened by 7 bases and J by 1 base, with 16 bases between the two germline ends. The CDR3 extends over 15 amino acids. TCRdb keeps only in-frame clones here, not all; method: immunoSEQ multiplex PCR. The data contain approximately 60,000 clones, approximately 80% of them singletons. Time point noted: week 5, during vaccination. It was 300 ug of mutant IDH1 20-mer peptide that made up each vaccine dose, given with topical imiquimod. By proportion, this clone is medium-sized. Its antigen is as yet unknown. Other DNA sequences from this sample encode an identical CDR3 as well.

The starting material was PBMCs, obtained from a glioma patient whose treatment included an IDH1 peptide vaccine. The chain is built from TRBV29-1 and TRBJ2-2; D might be TRBD1 or TRBD2, each matching 5 bases. The source is a woman aged 18 to 35 with glioma. Some clones in this sample may be carry-over from other donors' samples. This CDR3 reads CSAVTGTVNTGELFF. CDR3 bases: TGCAGCGCTGTAACCGGGACGGTGAACACCGGGGAGCTGTTTTTT.